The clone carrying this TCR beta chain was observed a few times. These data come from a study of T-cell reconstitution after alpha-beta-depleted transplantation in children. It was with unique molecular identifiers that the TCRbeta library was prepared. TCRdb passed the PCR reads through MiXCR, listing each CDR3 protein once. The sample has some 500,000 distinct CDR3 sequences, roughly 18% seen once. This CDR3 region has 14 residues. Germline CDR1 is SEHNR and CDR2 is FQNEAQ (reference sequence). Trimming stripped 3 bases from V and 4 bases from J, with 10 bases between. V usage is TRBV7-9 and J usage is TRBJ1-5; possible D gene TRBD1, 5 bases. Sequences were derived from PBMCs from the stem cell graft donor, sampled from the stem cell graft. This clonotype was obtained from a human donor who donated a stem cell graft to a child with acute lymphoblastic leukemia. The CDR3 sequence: CASSFAGGNQPQHF. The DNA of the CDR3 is TGTGCCAGCAGCTTTGCCGGGGGGAATCAGCCCCAGCATTTT.